The clone carrying this T cell receptor beta chain was counted a few times. What it binds is not known. The data were obtained in a study of T cell responses to AZD1222 COVID-19 vaccine. General study results and limits: Repertoire sampling occurred only after the peak T cell response.

Produced via immunoSEQ multiplex PCR; TCRdb's table is partial and in-frame only. The table has 150,000 or so clones, approximately 90% seen once; the top ten hold approximately 1.3%. Pooled samples include second doses given at about 4 or 12 weeks. The receptor was derived from an adult who received the AZD1222 COVID-19 vaccine. Sequencing was performed on peripheral blood, taken 28 days after the second AZD1222 dose.

The CDR3 protein is CASSPFAATNTGELFF. CDR3 DNA sequence: TGCGCCAGCAGCCCGTTCGCCGCGACGAACACCGGGGAGCTGTTTTTT. The gene calls are TRBV5-1 and TRBJ2-2; D unresolved. The germline V and J ends were trimmed by 4 bases and 0 bases, with 13 bases remaining between them. The CDR3 contains 16 residues. From germline, CDR1 is SGHRS and CDR2 YFSETQ.